This record covers a single TCR beta chain. This sample is drawn from a study of blood T cell repertoires in COVID-19. Study information: From the United States, Italy and Spain came samples of acute and convalescent COVID-19. From T cells, B-cell-depleted T cells, or PBMCs came the material, which was cDNA or gDNA.

Seattle's cohort entered during active infection and was followed longitudinally. The CDR3 has 14 amino acids. Per the germline V gene, CDR1 is SGHDT and CDR2 is YYEEEE. V dropped 3 bases and J dropped 5; count of bases not matched to a gene: 6. Authors' methods: Counts of nucleated cells, estimated from reference gene primer amplification, were obtained. Produced via immunoSEQ multiplex PCR; TCRdb's table is partial and in-frame only. That table is the source of V, J and clone size, and D and trimming were worked out from the DNA. The sample yields about 170,000 clones, around 90% seen once. The sample consisted of peripheral blood. This chain connects TRBV5-6 to TRBJ2-5, with 8 bases identical to TRBD1. The receptor was derived from a woman older than 75 with COVID-19, enrolled during active disease. CDR3 nucleotides: TGTGCCAGCAGCTCCCAGGGGGCCCGGGAGACCCAGTACTTC. Encoded protein: CASSSQGARETQYF. Based on the CDR3 plus reference TRBV5-6 and TRBJ2-5, the full variable domain is DAGVTQSPTHLIKTRGQQVTLRCSPKSGHDTVSWYQQALGQGPQFIFQYYEEEERQRGNFPDRFSGHQFPNYSSELNVNALLLGDSALYLCASSSQGARETQYFGPGTRLLVL.